The T cell receptor beta chain under discussion was sequenced for a study of T cells in Graves' hyperthyroidism and ophthalmopathy. Amplification of TCR beta CDR3 regions used RNA as the template. A set of HTBI primers served as the primers for a first-round RT-PCR of the TCR CDR3. MiXCR, applied by TCRdb to the multiplex PCR reads, yields one record per CDR3 protein. This sample has a few hundred thousand distinct CDR3 sequences; just under 25% occur once, and the top ten carry around four fifths. Stable disease denoted Graves' hyperthyroidism without ophthalmopathy progression within 18 months. Clinical symptoms, serum thyroxine and TRAb, thyroid ultrasound and orbital computed tomography were used for the diagnoses. Germline CDR1 is DFQATT and CDR2 is SNEGSKA (reference sequence). This CDR3 is built from 16 residues. Unmatched junction bases numbered 6, after V lost 0 bases and J lost 7 bases.

The TCR originated in a man between 45 and 60 years old with Graves' hyperthyroidism. The gene calls are TRBV20-1 and TRBJ2-1, with TRBD2 identical over 13 bases. The sample was blood. The CDR3 loop reads CSAREGRLAGGNEQFF. The CDR3 DNA is TGCAGTGCTAGAGAGGGTCGACTAGCGGGAGGAAATGAGCAGTTCTTC.